A selection of T cell receptor beta chains follows, all from one sample in a study of PD-L1 blockade in urothelial cancer. The assay was immunoSEQ multiplex PCR, and TCRdb's table has in-frame clones only and misses some. Of tens of thousands of clones listed, about 85% are singletons. This sample comprised PBMCs, obtained around atezolizumab (anti-PD-L1) treatment. These receptors were taken from a man in his 70s with urothelial cancer. The CDR3 runs from the conserved cysteine through the conserved F or W. Each record gives: clone size, V gene, D gene, J gene, CDR3 protein, CDR3 DNA. The D gene is left open where the match is weak. Clone size, where shown, is once, few, many, or a class for clones that have expanded.

clone_size: NA
v_call: TRBV28
d_call: NA
j_call: TRBJ2-5
cdr3_aa: CASSFGSEETQYF
cdr3_nt: TGTGCCAGCAGTTTTGGCAGTGAAGAGACCCAGTACTTC

clone_size: NA
v_call: TRBV7-2
d_call: NA
j_call: TRBJ2-2
cdr3_aa: CASRKRAGELFF
cdr3_nt: TGTGCCAGCAGAAAACGGGCCGGGGAGCTGTTTTTT

clone_size: few
v_call: TRBV1
d_call: NA
j_call: TRBJ2-2
cdr3_aa: CTSSQDRTSGSGYTGELFF
cdr3_nt: TGCACCAGCAGCCAAGATCGGACTAGCGGGAGCGGGTATACCGGGGAGCTGTTTTTT

clone_size: NA
v_call: TRBV10-3
d_call: TRBD2
j_call: TRBJ2-6
cdr3_aa: CAISDLAGMGSGANVLTF
cdr3_nt: TGTGCCATCAGTGATTTAGCGGGGATGGGCTCTGGGGCCAACGTCCTGACTTTC

clone_size: NA
v_call: TRBV18
d_call: NA
j_call: TRBJ2-7
cdr3_aa: CASSPPGLPRGEQYF
cdr3_nt: TGTGCCAGCTCACCACCGGGACTCCCCCGGGGAGAGCAGTACTTC

clone_size: once
v_call: TRBV28
d_call: NA
j_call: TRBJ2-7
cdr3_aa: CASSLSGRGLMWQYF
cdr3_nt: TGTGCCAGCAGTTTAAGTGGTAGGGGATTGATGTGGCAGTACTTC

clone_size: NA
v_call: TRBV5-1
d_call: TRBD1
j_call: TRBJ2-5
cdr3_aa: CASSLGNTGGRETQYF
cdr3_nt: TGCGCCAGCAGCTTGGGGAATACAGGGGGCCGGGAGACCCAGTACTTC

clone_size: NA
v_call: TRBV11-1
d_call: TRBD1
j_call: TRBJ2-2
cdr3_aa: CASSSDRLTNTGELFF
cdr3_nt: TGTGCCAGCAGCTCGGACAGGCTAACGAACACCGGGGAGCTGTTTTTT

clone_size: once
v_call: TRBV2
d_call: NA
j_call: TRBJ2-7
cdr3_aa: CASSGPVNEQYF
cdr3_nt: TGTGCCAGCAGTGGCCCAGTCAACGAGCAGTACTTC

clone_size: NA
v_call: TRBV5-1
d_call: TRBD2
j_call: TRBJ2-1
cdr3_aa: CASSFSGRSADEQFF
cdr3_nt: TGCGCCAGCAGCTTTAGCGGGAGAAGTGCTGATGAGCAGTTCTTC

clone_size: NA
v_call: TRBV9
d_call: TRBD1
j_call: TRBJ1-1
cdr3_aa: CASSAGWTGNTEAFF
cdr3_nt: TGTGCCAGCAGCGCGGGGTGGACAGGGAACACTGAAGCTTTCTTT

clone_size: once
v_call: TRBV2
d_call: TRBD1
j_call: TRBJ2-6
cdr3_aa: CASSKDRSSGANVLTF
cdr3_nt: TGTGCCAGCAGCAAGGACAGGAGCTCTGGGGCCAACGTCCTGACTTTC

clone_size: NA
v_call: TRBV28
d_call: NA
j_call: TRBJ2-3
cdr3_aa: CASSSPYSTWHRYAYF
cdr3_nt: TGTGCCAGCAGTTCCCCATATTCCACATGGCACAGATACGCGTATTTT

clone_size: once
v_call: TRBV11-2
d_call: NA
j_call: TRBJ2-2
cdr3_aa: CASSLVRGTGELFF
cdr3_nt: TGTGCCAGCAGCTTAGTAAGGGGGACCGGGGAGCTGTTTTTT

clone_size: NA
v_call: TRBV30
d_call: NA
j_call: TRBJ1-2
cdr3_aa: CAWRGGRYGYTF
cdr3_nt: TGTGCCTGGAGGGGTGGGCGCTATGGCTACACCTTC

clone_size: NA
v_call: TRBV28
d_call: TRBD2
j_call: TRBJ2-1
cdr3_aa: CASTPRGLADHNEQFF
cdr3_nt: TGTGCCAGCACCCCAAGAGGGCTAGCGGACCACAATGAGCAGTTCTTC

clone_size: NA
v_call: TRBV29-1
d_call: NA
j_call: TRBJ2-4
cdr3_aa: CSVTITQINIQYF
cdr3_nt: TGCAGCGTTACGATCACGCAGATAAACATTCAGTACTTC

clone_size: NA
v_call: TRBV2
d_call: TRBD1
j_call: TRBJ2-4
cdr3_aa: CASSAGTVYIQYF
cdr3_nt: TGTGCCAGCAGTGCCGGGACAGTGTACATTCAGTACTTC

clone_size: few
v_call: TRBV6-5
d_call: TRBD2
j_call: TRBJ2-1
cdr3_aa: CASSYSLAGGYNEQFF
cdr3_nt: TGTGCCAGCAGTTACTCGCTAGCGGGAGGGTACAATGAGCAGTTCTTC

clone_size: NA
v_call: TRBV27
d_call: NA
j_call: TRBJ1-5
cdr3_aa: CASSFARARPQHF
cdr3_nt: TGTGCCAGCAGTTTCGCCAGGGCGAGGCCCCAGCATTTT

clone_size: NA
v_call: TRBV19
d_call: NA
j_call: TRBJ1-1
cdr3_aa: CASTTARDTEAFF
cdr3_nt: TGTGCCAGTACGACAGCCCGGGACACCGAAGCTTTCTTT

clone_size: NA
v_call: TRBV6-6
d_call: NA
j_call: TRBJ1-1
cdr3_aa: CASSNYKNTEAFF
cdr3_nt: TGTGCCAGCAGTAATTACAAAAACACTGAAGCTTTCTTT

clone_size: NA
v_call: TRBV2
d_call: NA
j_call: TRBJ2-1
cdr3_aa: CASNSLGRGDNEQFF
cdr3_nt: TGTGCCAGCAACTCTCTAGGACGGGGTGACAATGAGCAGTTCTTC

clone_size: NA
v_call: TRBV19
d_call: TRBD1
j_call: TRBJ1-1
cdr3_aa: CASSTGQDTEAFF
cdr3_nt: TGTGCCAGTAGTACCGGACAGGATACTGAAGCTTTCTTT

clone_size: NA
v_call: TRBV6-5
d_call: TRBD1
j_call: TRBJ2-7
cdr3_aa: CASSKQGAPSYEQYF
cdr3_nt: TGTGCCAGCAGTAAACAGGGGGCCCCTTCCTACGAGCAGTACTTC

clone_size: once
v_call: TRBV6-4
d_call: TRBD1
j_call: TRBJ1-5
cdr3_aa: CASPTGGTGVASNQPQHF
cdr3_nt: TGTGCCAGCCCCACCGGTGGGACAGGGGTAGCTAGCAATCAGCCCCAGCATTTT

clone_size: NA
v_call: TRBV5-1
d_call: NA
j_call: TRBJ2-3
cdr3_aa: CASSLTWGVEADTQYF
cdr3_nt: TGCGCCAGCAGCTTAACCTGGGGGGTTGAGGCAGATACGCAGTATTTT

clone_size: NA
v_call: TRBV2
d_call: TRBD1
j_call: TRBJ1-4
cdr3_aa: CASRAGQTPTNEKLFF
cdr3_nt: TGTGCCAGCAGGGCGGGACAGACCCCAACTAATGAAAAACTGTTTTTT

clone_size: NA
v_call: TRBV5-8
d_call: NA
j_call: TRBJ2-7
cdr3_aa: CASSLGPSDSGYEQYF
cdr3_nt: TGTGCCAGCAGCTTGGGGCCCTCGGACTCAGGCTACGAGCAGTACTTC

clone_size: NA
v_call: TRBV10-3
d_call: TRBD2
j_call: TRBJ2-1
cdr3_aa: CAISEPSPGGLWDEQFF
cdr3_nt: TGTGCCATCAGTGAGCCCTCCCCGGGAGGGTTGTGGGATGAGCAGTTCTTC

clone_size: NA
v_call: TRBV2
d_call: TRBD2
j_call: TRBJ2-1
cdr3_aa: CASSARTSASGDEQFF
cdr3_nt: TGTGCCAGCAGTGCCCGGACTAGCGCGTCCGGGGATGAGCAGTTCTTC

clone_size: NA
v_call: TRBV5-1
d_call: NA
j_call: TRBJ2-1
cdr3_aa: CASSLGAGGGVEQFF
cdr3_nt: TGCGCCAGCAGCTTGGGTGCCGGCGGCGGGGTTGAGCAGTTCTTC

clone_size: NA
v_call: TRBV9
d_call: TRBD1
j_call: TRBJ2-7
cdr3_aa: CASSVNLGQGMDEQYF
cdr3_nt: TGTGCCAGCAGCGTAAACCTAGGACAGGGGATGGACGAGCAGTACTTC

clone_size: NA
v_call: TRBV18
d_call: TRBD2
j_call: TRBJ2-5
cdr3_aa: CASSRVSGSGETQYF
cdr3_nt: TGTGCCAGCTCACGGGTCAGCGGGAGCGGGGAGACCCAGTACTTC

clone_size: NA
v_call: TRBV9
d_call: TRBD2
j_call: TRBJ2-7
cdr3_aa: CASSEARGGDYPLSYEQYF
cdr3_nt: TGTGCCAGCAGCGAGGCCCGCGGGGGAGATTATCCCCTCTCCTACGAGCAGTACTTC

clone_size: once
v_call: TRBV27
d_call: NA
j_call: TRBJ2-1
cdr3_aa: CASSSTSNEQFF
cdr3_nt: TGTGCCAGCAGTTCTACTAGCAATGAGCAGTTCTTC

clone_size: NA
v_call: TRBV28
d_call: NA
j_call: TRBJ1-1
cdr3_aa: CASSTAGTRNTEAFF
cdr3_nt: TGTGCCAGCAGTACCGCCGGGACAAGGAACACTGAAGCTTTCTTT

clone_size: NA
v_call: TRBV9
d_call: NA
j_call: TRBJ2-7
cdr3_aa: CASSVATGGSNEQYF
cdr3_nt: TGTGCCAGCAGCGTAGCTACGGGGGGCTCCAACGAGCAGTACTTC

clone_size: NA
v_call: TRBV5-6
d_call: NA
j_call: TRBJ1-1
cdr3_aa: CASSSRVNTEAFF
cdr3_nt: TGTGCCAGCAGCAGCAGGGTGAACACTGAAGCTTTCTTT

clone_size: NA
v_call: TRBV9
d_call: TRBD1
j_call: TRBJ1-2
cdr3_aa: CASSLNLRTGYYGYTF
cdr3_nt: TGTGCCAGCAGCCTCAACCTACGGACAGGGTACTATGGCTACACCTTC

clone_size: NA
v_call: TRBV11-2
d_call: TRBD2
j_call: TRBJ2-5
cdr3_aa: CASSLGTSGRALETQYF
cdr3_nt: TGTGCCAGCAGCTTAGGGACTAGCGGGAGGGCCCTGGAGACCCAGTACTTC

clone_size: NA
v_call: TRBV2
d_call: NA
j_call: TRBJ2-7
cdr3_aa: CASSDPTRSGEQYF
cdr3_nt: TGTGCCAGCAGTGACCCTACGAGGTCAGGGGAGCAGTACTTC

clone_size: NA
v_call: TRBV28
d_call: NA
j_call: TRBJ2-7
cdr3_aa: CASSLPRDSAGEQYF
cdr3_nt: TGTGCCAGCAGTCTACCTCGGGACTCGGCAGGCGAGCAGTACTTC

clone_size: NA
v_call: TRBV7-8
d_call: TRBD2
j_call: TRBJ2-1
cdr3_aa: CASSPLTSGRVEQFF
cdr3_nt: TGTGCCAGCAGCCCATTGACTAGCGGGAGAGTTGAGCAGTTCTTC

clone_size: NA
v_call: TRBV5-1
d_call: NA
j_call: TRBJ1-2
cdr3_aa: CASSLDRESNYGYTF
cdr3_nt: TGCGCCAGCAGCTTGGACAGGGAGTCTAACTATGGCTACACCTTC

clone_size: NA
v_call: TRBV4-2
d_call: NA
j_call: TRBJ2-7
cdr3_aa: CASSQDRGEREQYF
cdr3_nt: TGTGCCAGCAGCCAAGATCGCGGCGAGCGAGAGCAGTACTTC

clone_size: NA
v_call: TRBV7-3
d_call: NA
j_call: TRBJ1-1
cdr3_aa: CASSPGTLNTEAFF
cdr3_nt: TGTGCCAGCAGTCCTGGGACACTGAACACTGAAGCTTTCTTT

clone_size: once
v_call: TRBV28
d_call: NA
j_call: TRBJ2-7
cdr3_aa: CASSTGTYLYEQYF
cdr3_nt: TGTGCCAGCAGTACCGGGACATACCTCTACGAGCAGTACTTC